This entry concerns a single T cell receptor beta chain. In the original workflow: Estimates of nucleated cell counts were drawn from the amplification of reference gene primers. Here immunoSEQ multiplex PCR was the method, and the copy in TCRdb shows in-frame clones only, minus some. V, J and clone size are taken as reported in that table, and D and trimming were inferred from the DNA itself. The sample contains roughly 200,000 clones, 89% of which appear only once. Trimming stripped 5 bases from V and 4 bases from J, with 8 bases between. The germline V gene has CDR1 LGHDT and CDR2 YNNKEL (reference sequence). The CDR3 is 12 amino acids. The data belong to a study of blood T cell repertoires in COVID-19. Donors were grouped by their self-reported clinical history.

The specimen sequenced was PBMCs or T cells enriched from blood (not recorded which). V gene TRBV3-1 (or the pseudogene TRBV3-2) combines with J gene TRBJ1-2; no reliable D call. The origin of this receptor is a woman aged 40 to 50 with acute COVID-19. This CDR3 is CASSARGYGYTF. CDR3 nucleotide sequence: TGTGCCAGCAGCGCGCGCGGCTATGGCTACACCTTC.